A single sample is the source of the 2 T cell receptor beta chains below, sequenced in a study of T-cell memory formation after mild COVID-19. From the 5' RACE reads, TCRdb called clonotypes with MiXCR, one entry per CDR3 protein. This sample has 110,000 to 150,000 distinct CDR3 sequences, with 25% found just once. The sample comprised PBMCs or a T cell subset sorted from them (not recorded which). These receptors all come from an adult woman who had mild COVID-19 (a few samples of this study predate the infection). Cell type and time point are not known.

This clonotype showed up just a few times. The CDR3 nucleotides read TGTGCCAGCAGCTTAGTTGAGGGACAGGGGCCAGAGACCCAGTACTTC. The encoded protein is CASSLVEGQGPETQYF. The rearrangement uses TRBV7-6 and TRBJ2-5; 10 nucleotides match TRBD1. CDR3 length: 16 amino acids. V lost 1 base and J lost 4; bases outside the gene matches: 6. CDR1 and CDR2 from the germline V gene are SGHVS and FNYEAQ.

This clonotype was seen more than once but under ten times. The chain is built from TRBV7-6 and TRBJ2-1; D not certain. Trimming took off 5 bases at V and 4 bases at J, with 9 bases between the two ends. The CDR3 contains 13 residues. Germline CDR1 and CDR2: SGHVS and FNYEAQ. CDR3 loop: CASSQNGYNEQFF. In DNA, the CDR3 is TGTGCCAGCAGCCAAAACGGGTACAATGAGCAGTTCTTC.